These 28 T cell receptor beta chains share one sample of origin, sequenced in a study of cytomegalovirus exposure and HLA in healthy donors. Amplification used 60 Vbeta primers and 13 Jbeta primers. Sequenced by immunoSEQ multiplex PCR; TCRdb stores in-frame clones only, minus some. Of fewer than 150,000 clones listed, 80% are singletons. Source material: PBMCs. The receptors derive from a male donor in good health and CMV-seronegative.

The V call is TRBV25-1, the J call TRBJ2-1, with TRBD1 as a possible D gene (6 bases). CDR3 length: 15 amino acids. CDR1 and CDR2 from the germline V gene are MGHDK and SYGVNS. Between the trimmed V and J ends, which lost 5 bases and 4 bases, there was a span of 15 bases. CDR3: CASSPDRKKYNEQFF. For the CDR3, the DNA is TGTGCCAGCAGTCCCGACAGGAAGAAGTACAATGAGCAGTTCTTC.

CDR3 protein: CASSLSSGGGYTF. CDR3 bases: TGTGCCAGCAGCTTATCGTCAGGGGGTGGCTACACCTTC. The V gene is TRBV11-2, the J gene TRBJ1-2, with 7 bases aligning to TRBD1. The CDR3 totals 13 residues. The V and J ends lost 2 bases and 7 bases, in that order; junction bases with no gene match: 4. CDR1 is SGHAT, CDR2 FQNNGV, per germline.

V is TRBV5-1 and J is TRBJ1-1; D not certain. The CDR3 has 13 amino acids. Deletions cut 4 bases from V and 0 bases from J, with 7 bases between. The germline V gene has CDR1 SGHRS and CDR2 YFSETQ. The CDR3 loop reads CASSGELNTEAFF. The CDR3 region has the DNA TGCGCCAGCAGCGGAGAATTGAACACTGAAGCTTTCTTT.

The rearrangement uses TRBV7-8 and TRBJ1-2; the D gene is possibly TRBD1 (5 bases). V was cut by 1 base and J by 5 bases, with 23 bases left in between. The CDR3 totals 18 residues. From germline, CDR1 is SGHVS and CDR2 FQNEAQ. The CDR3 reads CASSLGLQGGSYSYGYTF. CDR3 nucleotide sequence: TGTGCCAGCAGCTTAGGGCTGCAGGGAGGTTCCTATTCGTATGGCTACACCTTC. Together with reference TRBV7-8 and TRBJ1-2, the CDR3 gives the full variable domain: GAGVSQSPRYKVAKRGQDVALRCDPISGHVSLFWYQQALGQGPEFLTYFQNEAQLDKSGLPSDRFFAERPEGSVSTLKIQRTQQEDSAVYLCASSLGLQGGSYSYGYTFGSGTRLTVV.

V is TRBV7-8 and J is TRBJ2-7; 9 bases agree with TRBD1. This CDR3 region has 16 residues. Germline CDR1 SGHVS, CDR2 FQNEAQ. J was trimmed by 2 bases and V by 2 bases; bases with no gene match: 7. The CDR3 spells CASSLRDRANPYEQYF. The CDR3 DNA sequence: TGTGCCAGCAGCTTAAGGGACAGGGCAAACCCCTACGAGCAGTACTTC.

This chain's CDR3 is CASSFGQTNYGYTF. CDR3 coding DNA: TGTGCCAGCAGCTTTGGACAGACTAACTATGGCTACACCTTC. This chain uses TRBV13 with TRBJ1-2, with D possibly matching TRBD1 (6 bases). The ends were cut back, 3 bases at V and 0 bases at J, with 8 bases in the middle. The CDR3 is made up of 14 amino acids. Germline V gene sequence: CDR1 PRHDT, CDR2 FYEKMQ (reference sequence). The full variable domain, in which reference TRBV13 and TRBJ1-2 provide the parts outside the CDR3, is AAGVIQSPRHLIKEKRETATLKCYPIPRHDTVYWYQQGPGQDPQFLISFYEKMQSDKGSIPDRFSAQQFSDYHSELNMSSLELGDSALYFCASSFGQTNYGYTFGSGTRLTVV.

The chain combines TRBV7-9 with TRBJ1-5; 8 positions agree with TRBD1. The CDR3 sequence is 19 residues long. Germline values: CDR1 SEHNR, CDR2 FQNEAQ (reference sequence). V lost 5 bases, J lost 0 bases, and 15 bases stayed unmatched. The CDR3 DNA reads TGTGCCAGCAGCGTAGAGACAGGGGTCAGGACGACTAGCAATCAGCCCCAGCATTTT. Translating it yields CASSVETGVRTTSNQPQHF. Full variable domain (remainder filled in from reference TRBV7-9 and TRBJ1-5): DTGVSQNPRHKITKRGQNVTFRCDPISEHNRLYWYRQTLGQGPEFLTYFQNEAQLEKSRLLSDRFSAERPKGSFSTLEIQRTEQGDSAMYLCASSVETGVRTTSNQPQHFGDGTRLSIL.

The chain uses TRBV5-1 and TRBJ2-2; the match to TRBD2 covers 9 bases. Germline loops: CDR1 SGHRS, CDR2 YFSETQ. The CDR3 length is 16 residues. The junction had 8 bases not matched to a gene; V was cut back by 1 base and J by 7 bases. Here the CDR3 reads CASSLPPSGEIGELFF. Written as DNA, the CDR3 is TGCGCCAGCAGCTTGCCCCCTAGCGGGGAAATCGGGGAGCTGTTTTTT.

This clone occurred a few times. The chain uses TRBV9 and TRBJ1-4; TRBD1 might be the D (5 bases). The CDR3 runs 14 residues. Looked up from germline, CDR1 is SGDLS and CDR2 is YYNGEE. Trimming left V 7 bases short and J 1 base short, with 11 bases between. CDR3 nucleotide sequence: TGTGCCAGCTCCCCGGGGGTAACTAATGAAAAACTGTTTTTT. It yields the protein CASSPGVTNEKLFF.

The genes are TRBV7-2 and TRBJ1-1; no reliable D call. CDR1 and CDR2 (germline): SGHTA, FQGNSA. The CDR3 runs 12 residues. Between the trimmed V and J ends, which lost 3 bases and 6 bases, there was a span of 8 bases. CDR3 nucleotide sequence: TGTGCCAGCAGCTTCGCAGGCCCTGAAGCTTTCTTT. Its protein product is CASSFAGPEAFF.

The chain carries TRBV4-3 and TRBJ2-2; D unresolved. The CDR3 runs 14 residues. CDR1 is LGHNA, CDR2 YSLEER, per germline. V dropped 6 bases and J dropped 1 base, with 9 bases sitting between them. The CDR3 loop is CASREHLNTGELFF. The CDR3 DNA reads TGCGCCAGCAGGGAGCACCTGAACACCGGGGAGCTGTTTTTT.

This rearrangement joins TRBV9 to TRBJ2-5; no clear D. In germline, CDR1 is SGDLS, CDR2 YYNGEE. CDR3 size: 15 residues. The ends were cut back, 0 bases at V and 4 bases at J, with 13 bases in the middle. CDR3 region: CASSVGVPPGETQYF. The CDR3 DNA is TGTGCCAGCAGCGTAGGGGTCCCGCCGGGAGAGACCCAGTACTTC.

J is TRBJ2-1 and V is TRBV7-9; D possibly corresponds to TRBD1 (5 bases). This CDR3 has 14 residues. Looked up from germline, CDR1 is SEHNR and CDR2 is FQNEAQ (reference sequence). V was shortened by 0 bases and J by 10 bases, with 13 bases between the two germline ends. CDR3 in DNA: TGTGCCAGCAGCTTAGCGCCCAGGGTGGACGAGCAGTTCTTC. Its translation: CASSLAPRVDEQFF.

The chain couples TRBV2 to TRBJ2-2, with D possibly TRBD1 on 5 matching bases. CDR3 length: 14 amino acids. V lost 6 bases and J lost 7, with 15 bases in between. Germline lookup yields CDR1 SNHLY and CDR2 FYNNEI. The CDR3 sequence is CASRRREVVGELFF. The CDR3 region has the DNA TGTGCCAGCAGACGCAGGGAAGTAGTCGGGGAGCTGTTTTTT. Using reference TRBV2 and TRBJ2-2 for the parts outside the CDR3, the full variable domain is EPEVTQTPSHQVTQMGQEVILRCVPISNHLYFYWYRQILGQKVEFLVSFYNNEISEKSEIFDDQFSVERPDGSNFTLKIRSTKLEDSAMYFCASRRREVVGELFFGEGSRLTVL.

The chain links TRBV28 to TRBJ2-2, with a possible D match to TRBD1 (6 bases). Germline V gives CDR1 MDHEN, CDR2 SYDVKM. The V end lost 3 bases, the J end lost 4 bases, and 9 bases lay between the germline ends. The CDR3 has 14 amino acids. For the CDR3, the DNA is TGTGCCAGCAGTTTGCAGGGGCTCACCGGGGAGCTGTTTTTT. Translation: CASSLQGLTGELFF.

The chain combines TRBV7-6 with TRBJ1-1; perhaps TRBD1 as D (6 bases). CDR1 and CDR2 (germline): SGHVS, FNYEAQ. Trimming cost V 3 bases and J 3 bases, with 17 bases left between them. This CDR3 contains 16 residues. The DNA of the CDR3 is TGTGCCAGCAGCTTGGACCCACGAAAGGGGGACACTGAAGCTTTCTTT. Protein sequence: CASSLDPRKGDTEAFF.

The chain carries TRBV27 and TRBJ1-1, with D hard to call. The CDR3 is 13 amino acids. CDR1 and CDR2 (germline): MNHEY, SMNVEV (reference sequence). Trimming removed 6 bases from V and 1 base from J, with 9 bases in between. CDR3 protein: CASSYHRNTEAFF. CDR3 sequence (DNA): TGTGCCAGCAGCTACCACAGGAACACTGAAGCTTTCTTT.

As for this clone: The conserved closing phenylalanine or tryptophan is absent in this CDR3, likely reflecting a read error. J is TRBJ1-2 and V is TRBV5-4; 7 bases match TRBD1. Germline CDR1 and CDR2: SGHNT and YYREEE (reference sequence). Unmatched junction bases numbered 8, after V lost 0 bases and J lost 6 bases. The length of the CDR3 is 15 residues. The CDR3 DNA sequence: TGTGCCAGCAGCTTGGGACAGGGTATTCGAAATGGCTACACCTCC. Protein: CASSLGQGIRNGYTS.

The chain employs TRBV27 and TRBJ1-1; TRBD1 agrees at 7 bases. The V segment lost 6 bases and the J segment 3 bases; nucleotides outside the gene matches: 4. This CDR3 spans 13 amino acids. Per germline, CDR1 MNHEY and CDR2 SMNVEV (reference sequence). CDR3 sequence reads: CASSPRGDTEAFF. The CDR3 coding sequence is TGTGCCAGCAGCCCCAGGGGGGACACTGAAGCTTTCTTT.

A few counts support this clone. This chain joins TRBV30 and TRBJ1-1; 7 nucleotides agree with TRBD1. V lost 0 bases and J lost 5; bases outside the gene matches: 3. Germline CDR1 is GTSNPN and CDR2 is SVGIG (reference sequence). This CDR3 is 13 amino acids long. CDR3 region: CAWSVGGGTEAFF. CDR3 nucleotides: TGTGCCTGGAGTGTAGGGGGCGGAACTGAAGCTTTCTTT.

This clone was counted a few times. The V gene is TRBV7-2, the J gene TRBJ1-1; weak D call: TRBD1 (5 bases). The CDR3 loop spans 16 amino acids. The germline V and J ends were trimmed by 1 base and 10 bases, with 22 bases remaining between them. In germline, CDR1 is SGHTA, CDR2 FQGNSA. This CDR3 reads CASSLESWRGAGGAFF. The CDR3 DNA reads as TGTGCCAGCAGCTTAGAATCTTGGAGAGGGGCGGGGGGAGCTTTCTTT. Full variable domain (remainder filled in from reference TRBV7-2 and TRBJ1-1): GAGVSQSPSNKVTEKGKDVELRCDPISGHTALYWYRQSLGQGLEFLIYFQGNSAPDKSGLPSDRFSAERTGGSVSTLTIQRTQQEDSAVYLCASSLESWRGAGGAFFGQGTRLTVV.

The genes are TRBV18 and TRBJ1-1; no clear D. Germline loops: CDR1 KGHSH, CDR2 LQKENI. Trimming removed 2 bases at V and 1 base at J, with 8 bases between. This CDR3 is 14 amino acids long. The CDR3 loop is CASSPGEGNTEAFF. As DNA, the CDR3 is TGTGCCAGCTCACCAGGGGAGGGGAACACTGAAGCTTTCTTT. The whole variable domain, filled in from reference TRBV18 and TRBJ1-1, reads NAGVMQNPRHLVRRRGQEARLRCSPMKGHSHVYWYRQLPEEGLKFMVYLQKENIIDESGMPKERFSAEFPKEGPSILRIQQVVRGDSAAYFCASSPGEGNTEAFFGQGTRLTVV.

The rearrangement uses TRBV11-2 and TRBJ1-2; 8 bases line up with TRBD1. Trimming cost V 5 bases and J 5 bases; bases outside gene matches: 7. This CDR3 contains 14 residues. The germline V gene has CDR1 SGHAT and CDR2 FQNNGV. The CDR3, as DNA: TGTGCCAGCAGCCCTGGGACAGGCGATTATGGCTACACCTTC. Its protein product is CASSPGTGDYGYTF.

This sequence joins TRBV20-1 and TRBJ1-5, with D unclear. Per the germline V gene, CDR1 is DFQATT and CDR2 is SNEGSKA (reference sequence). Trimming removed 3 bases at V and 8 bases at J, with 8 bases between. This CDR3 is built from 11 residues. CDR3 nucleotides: TGCAGTGCTAGCAACAGAGAGCCCCAGCATTTT. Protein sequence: CSASNREPQHF.

This chain's CDR3 is CASSQVSGGAKNIQYF. The CDR3 region has the DNA TGCGCCAGCAGCCAAGTTAGCGGGGGAGCCAAAAACATTCAGTACTTC. The rearrangement uses TRBV4-3 and TRBJ2-4; TRBD2 matches 9 bases. The germline V gene has CDR1 LGHNA and CDR2 YSLEER. The CDR3 is 16 residues long. Unmatched junction bases numbered 1, after V lost 1 base and J lost 0 bases.

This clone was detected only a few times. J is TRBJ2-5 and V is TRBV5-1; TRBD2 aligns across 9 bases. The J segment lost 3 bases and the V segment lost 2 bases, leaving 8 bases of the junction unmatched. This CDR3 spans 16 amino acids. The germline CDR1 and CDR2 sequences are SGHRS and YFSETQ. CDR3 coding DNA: TGCGCCAGCAGCTTACTAGGGACTAGCTACGAAGAGACCCAGTACTTC. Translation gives CASSLLGTSYEETQYF. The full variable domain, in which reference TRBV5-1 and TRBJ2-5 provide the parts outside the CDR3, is KAGVTQTPRYLIKTRGQQVTLSCSPISGHRSVSWYQQTPGQGLQFLFEYFSETQRNKGNFPGRFSGRQFSNSRSEMNVSTLELGDSALYLCASSLLGTSYEETQYFGPGTRLLVL.

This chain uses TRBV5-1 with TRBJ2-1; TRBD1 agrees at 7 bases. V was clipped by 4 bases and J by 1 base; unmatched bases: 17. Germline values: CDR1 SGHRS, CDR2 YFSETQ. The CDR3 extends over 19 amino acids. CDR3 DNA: TGCGCCAGCAGCCCCTCGACCCGATACAGGGGTTCATCCTACAATGAGCAGTTCTTC. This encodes CASSPSTRYRGSSYNEQFF.

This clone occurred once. DNA for the CDR3: TGCAGCGTCGCGGGACAGGGGGCGCAGGGGACTAGCGGGGCTAGCACAGATACGCAGTATTTT. This codes for CSVAGQGAQGTSGASTDTQYF. The chain has TRBV29-1 and TRBJ2-3; perhaps TRBD2 as D (13 bases). CDR1 and CDR2 from the germline V gene are SQVTM and ANQGSEA. The V and J ends lost 6 bases and 0 bases respectively, with 34 bases between them. The CDR3 contains 21 residues.